Listed below are T cell receptor beta chains from one sample, sequenced in a study of blood T cell repertoires in COVID-19. The repertoire was sequenced with immunoSEQ multiplex PCR; TCRdb's copy has only in-frame clones and lacks some. The sample contains over 100,000 clones, more than 85% of which appear only once. Sequences were obtained from peripheral blood. Receptors were obtained from a man between 18 and 29 years old with acute or convalescent COVID-19. The conserved cysteine and the conserved F or W are not part of the CDR3 here.

>TRBV7-6
ASSLYQGLNTDTQY
>TRBV10-2
ASSESEAYGYT
>TRBV27
ASSSQGAQENTEAF
>TRBV3-1/TRBV3-2
ASSRQGGDYGYT
>TRBV18
ASSPGLSYEQY
>TRBV6-5
ASRGTSSNQPQH
>TRBV7-9
ASSLNREAF
>TRBV6-6
ASSYRTGFTEAF
>TRBV4-2
ASSQELGQGFNEQF
>TRBV20-1
SASRESEAF
>TRBV6-5
ASPSRDTRYGYT
>TRBV18
ASSPPGTGVVNYGYT
>TRBV14
ASSLGGDTDTQY
>TRBV10-3
ATRGDLNTEAF
>TRBV20-1
SANDRGFTEAF
>TRBV24-1
ATSDPPGTGGGYT
>TRBV3-1/TRBV3-2
ASSPRDRVNTGELF
>TRBV18
ASSISRGAADTQY
>TRBV9
ASSPPAGGPPDEQY
>TRBV2
ASRLAGGNYEQY
>TRBV4-1
ASSRTPGHSKLNYEQY
>TRBV5-1
ASSFRGIYEQY
>TRBV11-2
ASSFDSSYEQY
>TRBV11-2
ASDPGPQGLADNEQF
>TRBV2
ASKFAELGGYT
>TRBV6-4
ASRASRDTDTQY
>TRBV3-1/TRBV3-2
ASSQGGGSPLH
>TRBV27
ASRGASNTEAF
>TRBV6-6
ASSLLGVRENTIY
>TRBV28
ASSGVLGRATDTQY
>TRBV30
AWGIAGQETQY
>TRBV6-5
ASTPLRGPTEAF
>TRBV20-1
SASPQERWGGETQY
>TRBV19
ASSIVAGTEAF
>TRBV5-6
ASSYAGQGSYEQY
>TRBV24-1
ATSDSRGGTGQPQH
>TRBV5-4
ASSLEGYLSYEQY
>TRBV5-5
ASSPWDFATNEKLF
>TRBV5-1
ASTTGGSTDTQY
>TRBV11-2
ASTQGYDRNSNYGYT
>TRBV5-1
ASSLGQGWDYGYT
>TRBV5-1
ASSTGRTGDLWNTEAF
>TRBV7-9
ASSPTDRNYGYT
>TRBV4-1
ASSQDRSTNYGYT
>TRBV2
ASRDRSLTNEKLF
>TRBV6-5
ASSTLDLPYEQY
>TRBV4-2
ASSQDRLAGGETQY
>TRBV27
ASSLLAGSTDTQY
>TRBV25-1
ASKPPGLAYNEQF
>TRBV9
ASSVVGQGVTDTQY
>TRBV6-2/TRBV6-3
ASSYPDRLGSPLH
>TRBV3-1/TRBV3-2
ASSQETVGQGATNEKLF
>TRBV9
ASSGGQGGNEQF
>TRBV9
ASSPRSGTGATQY
>TRBV6-6
ASSHGREQPQH
>TRBV19
ASSIEGPFYGYT
>TRBV18
ASSQLTGTGQPQH
>TRBV6-2/TRBV6-3
ASSYPDNEQF
>TRBV9
ASSVEGARTYEQY